There are a few counts of the clone carrying this T cell receptor beta chain. Its specificity is unknown. Using immunoSEQ multiplex PCR, the repertoire was profiled, and TCRdb retains in-frame clones only, with some absent. Of under 25,000 clones in the sample, approximately 70% were seen once. The CDR3 spans 12 residues. The germline V gene encodes CDR1 MNHNS and CDR2 SASEGT. The V gene lost 4 bases and the J gene lost 5 bases, with 9 bases spanning the gap. The sample's time point: cycle 4 day 1 (C4D1), after six to seven weeks of nivolumab. All the patients suffered relapse after autologous stem cell transplantation, and brentuximab vedotin exposure differed. Magnetic negative selection served to purify CD4+ T cells out of PBMCs that had been thawed. The data originate from a study of PD-1 blockade in classical Hodgkin lymphoma. Study-wide results and caveats: By C4D1 there was a significant rise in CD4+ TCR diversity but not in CD8+ TCR diversity.

This TCR was sampled from a human donor with classical Hodgkin lymphoma. The material was CD4+ T cells from blood, obtained before the fourth cycle of nivolumab. V is TRBV6-1 and J is TRBJ2-7, with a possible D match to TRBD1 (6 bases). CDR3 sequence (DNA): TGTGCCAGCAGTGGGGACATTAACGAGCAGTACTTC. It translates to CASSGDINEQYF.